This note documents a single TCR beta chain sequence. The entry originates in a study of blood T cell repertoires in COVID-19. Study details: Samples taken during acute and convalescent COVID-19 were collected in the United States, Italy and Spain.

TCRdb's copy holds only in-frame clones and misses some; the assay was immunoSEQ multiplex PCR. The sample includes roughly 72,000 clones, about four fifths of them seen just once. The TCR sequence derives from an older man who had recovered from COVID-19. The sequencing input was peripheral blood.

In DNA, the CDR3 is TGTGCCACCAGTGATTCCCAGGCCTTATACACCGGGGAGCTGTTTTTT. It is translated as CATSDSQALYTGELFF. V and J are TRBV24-1 and TRBJ2-2; unclear D gene. Trimming removed 2 bases from V and 3 bases from J, with 12 bases in between. Germline-derived CDR1 and CDR2 are KGHDR and SFDVKD. The CDR3 sequence is 16 residues long.